This TCR beta chain came from a study of blood T cell repertoires in COVID-19. On the study more broadly: Spain, Italy and the United States supplied samples that represented acute and convalescent COVID-19. T cells, B-cell-depleted T cells, or PBMCs supplied cDNA or gDNA.

The length of the CDR3 is 13 residues. Trimming stripped 4 bases from V and 8 bases from J, with 12 bases between. The germline CDR1 and CDR2 sequences are SGHTS and YDEGEE. In the study's own analysis: Amplification of reference gene primers was used by the study to estimate nucleated cell counts. TCRdb's table, derived via immunoSEQ multiplex PCR, lists solely in-frame clones and lacks some. V and J calls and clone size are those listed in that table; D and trimming were worked out from the DNA. The repertoire holds approximately 230,000 clones, with approximately 80% as singletons. The clonotype originates from a woman aged 80 or over with active or convalescent COVID-19. Sequencing used peripheral blood. The rearrangement links TRBV5-8 to TRBJ1-4; D ambiguous. The CDR3 region is CASSLTAGEKLFF. CDR3 in DNA: TGTGCCAGCAGCCTGACCGCCGGGGAAAAACTGTTTTTT. The whole variable domain, remainder taken from reference TRBV5-8 and TRBJ1-4, is EAGVTQSPTHLIKTRGQQATLRCSPISGHTSVYWYQQALGLGLQFLLWYDEGEERNRGNFPPRFSGRQFPNYSSELNVNALELEDSALYLCASSLTAGEKLFFGSGTQLSVL.